The T cell receptor beta chain under discussion was sequenced for a study of siplizumab effects on memory and regulatory T cells. This CDR3 is built from 14 residues. Germline trimming cut 4 bases from V and 5 bases from J; bases unmatched to any gene: 7. Germline V gene data show CDR1 as MNHEY and CDR2 as SVGAGI. TCRdb's copy holds only in-frame clones and misses some; the assay was immunoSEQ multiplex PCR. The sample consists of about 50,000 clones, 95% to 98% of them appearing once. The clonotype comes from a human donor in good health. V gene TRBV6-5 combines with J gene TRBJ1-2; TRBD1 matches at 7 bases. Source material: naive CD8+ T cells sorted from blood. CDR3 nucleotides: TGTGCCAGCAGTTCATGGGACAGTTCGTATGGCTACACCTTC. Protein: CASSSWDSSYGYTF.